This entry lists 7 T cell receptor beta chains sequenced from one sample in a study of blood T cells in healthy people across ages. A sample-barcoded 5' primer and a J-beta primer mix were used in a second PCR of about 6 to 11 cycles. TCRdb redid the calling of the 5' RACE reads with MiXCR, one entry per CDR3 protein. In the table there are about 780,000 distinct CDR3 sequences, about 46% of which are singletons. The specimen sequenced was blood. The receptors stem from an elderly man in good health.

The V call is TRBV4-2, the J call TRBJ2-3, with D unclear. Germline lookup yields CDR1 LGHNA and CDR2 YNFKEQ. This CDR3 has 16 amino acids. The V gene lost 3 bases and the J gene lost 4 bases, with 17 bases spanning the gap. The CDR3 reads CASSQDRNGPADTQYF. The CDR3 nucleotides read TGTGCCAGCAGCCAGGATAGGAATGGGCCGGCAGATACGCAGTATTTT.

The rearrangement links TRBV20-1 to TRBJ1-2, with D uncertain. Per germline, CDR1 DFQATT and CDR2 SNEGSKA (reference sequence). V was shortened by 5 bases and J by 1 base, with 2 bases between the two germline ends. The CDR3 is 10 residues long. The DNA for the CDR3 is TGCAGTGCTGTTAACTATGGCTACACCTTC. Encoded protein: CSAVNYGYTF.

The table lists this clonotype with a count of one. The J gene is TRBJ1-4, the V gene TRBV12-3 or TRBV12-4, with no clear D. V was trimmed by 8 bases and J by 0 bases, leaving 7 bases between them. The CDR3 is 13 amino acids. CDR3 amino acids: CASRDTTNEKLFF. The CDR3 nucleotides are TGTGCCAGCCGTGACACAACTAATGAAAAACTGTTTTTT.

The chain carries TRBV4-1 and TRBJ2-7, with TRBD2 identical over 9 bases. CDR1 and CDR2 (germline): MGHRA, YSYEKL. The length of the CDR3 is 16 residues. J gave up 3 bases and V 0 bases, and 6 bases lay outside the gene matches. The CDR3 loop reads CASSQDISGRNYEQYF. Written as DNA, the CDR3 is TGCGCCAGCAGCCAAGATATTAGCGGGAGAAACTACGAGCAGTACTTC.

The table lists this clonotype with a few counts. This chain joins TRBV29-1 and TRBJ2-3; D remains ambiguous. V shed 4 bases and J shed 2 bases, with 10 bases lying between them. Germline CDR1 and CDR2: SQVTM and ANQGSEA. The CDR3 is 13 amino acids. CDR3 nucleotide sequence: TGCAGCGTTGGTCTCTACCACACAGATACGCAGTATTTT. Residues: CSVGLYHTDTQYF.

The CDR3 spells CASSAPTVSYNEQFF. The CDR3 DNA reads TGTGCCAGCAGCGCCCCGACGGTCTCCTACAATGAGCAGTTCTTC. The chain links TRBV9 to TRBJ2-1; D not certain. The CDR3 consists of 15 residues. The germline V gene encodes CDR1 SGDLS and CDR2 YYNGEE. The V and J ends lost 3 bases and 0 bases respectively, with 10 bases between them.

Many counts were recorded for this clonotype. The chain joins TRBV7-2 to TRBJ2-5; tentatively, D is TRBD1 (6 bases). The germline CDR1 and CDR2 sequences are SGHTA and FQGNSA. V was pared by 0 bases and J by 5 bases, with 13 bases between. This CDR3 contains 15 residues. The CDR3 DNA sequence: TGTGCCAGCAGCTTAGCTACAGGGCCCTGGGAGACCCAGTACTTC. This gives the protein CASSLATGPWETQYF. The complete variable domain, with remaining parts taken from reference TRBV7-2 and TRBJ2-5, reads GAGVSQSPSNKVTEKGKDVELRCDPISGHTALYWYRQSLGQGLEFLIYFQGNSAPDKSGLPSDRFSAERTGGSVSTLTIQRTQQEDSAVYLCASSLATGPWETQYFGPGTRLLVL.